The present T cell receptor beta chain was sequenced within a study of control samples from healthy donors and cancer patients. Only in-frame clones appear in the TCRdb table, and some are missing; sequencing was by immunoSEQ multiplex PCR. The repertoire has about 89,000 clones, more than 75% of them found once; the top ten carry roughly 21%. Germline V gene lookup returns CDR1 SGHTA and CDR2 FQGNSA. The CDR3 runs to 15 residues. V lost 3 bases and J 6 bases, leaving 14 bases between the germline ends. This receptor was taken from a man aged 25-45 years in good health. Sequenced material: blood. The rearrangement links TRBV7-2 to TRBJ2-2; D remains unclear. In DNA, the CDR3 is TGTGCCAGCAGCTTCTCCCCTAGTAGAGCCGGGGAGCTGTTTTTT. Protein sequence: CASSFSPSRAGELFF.